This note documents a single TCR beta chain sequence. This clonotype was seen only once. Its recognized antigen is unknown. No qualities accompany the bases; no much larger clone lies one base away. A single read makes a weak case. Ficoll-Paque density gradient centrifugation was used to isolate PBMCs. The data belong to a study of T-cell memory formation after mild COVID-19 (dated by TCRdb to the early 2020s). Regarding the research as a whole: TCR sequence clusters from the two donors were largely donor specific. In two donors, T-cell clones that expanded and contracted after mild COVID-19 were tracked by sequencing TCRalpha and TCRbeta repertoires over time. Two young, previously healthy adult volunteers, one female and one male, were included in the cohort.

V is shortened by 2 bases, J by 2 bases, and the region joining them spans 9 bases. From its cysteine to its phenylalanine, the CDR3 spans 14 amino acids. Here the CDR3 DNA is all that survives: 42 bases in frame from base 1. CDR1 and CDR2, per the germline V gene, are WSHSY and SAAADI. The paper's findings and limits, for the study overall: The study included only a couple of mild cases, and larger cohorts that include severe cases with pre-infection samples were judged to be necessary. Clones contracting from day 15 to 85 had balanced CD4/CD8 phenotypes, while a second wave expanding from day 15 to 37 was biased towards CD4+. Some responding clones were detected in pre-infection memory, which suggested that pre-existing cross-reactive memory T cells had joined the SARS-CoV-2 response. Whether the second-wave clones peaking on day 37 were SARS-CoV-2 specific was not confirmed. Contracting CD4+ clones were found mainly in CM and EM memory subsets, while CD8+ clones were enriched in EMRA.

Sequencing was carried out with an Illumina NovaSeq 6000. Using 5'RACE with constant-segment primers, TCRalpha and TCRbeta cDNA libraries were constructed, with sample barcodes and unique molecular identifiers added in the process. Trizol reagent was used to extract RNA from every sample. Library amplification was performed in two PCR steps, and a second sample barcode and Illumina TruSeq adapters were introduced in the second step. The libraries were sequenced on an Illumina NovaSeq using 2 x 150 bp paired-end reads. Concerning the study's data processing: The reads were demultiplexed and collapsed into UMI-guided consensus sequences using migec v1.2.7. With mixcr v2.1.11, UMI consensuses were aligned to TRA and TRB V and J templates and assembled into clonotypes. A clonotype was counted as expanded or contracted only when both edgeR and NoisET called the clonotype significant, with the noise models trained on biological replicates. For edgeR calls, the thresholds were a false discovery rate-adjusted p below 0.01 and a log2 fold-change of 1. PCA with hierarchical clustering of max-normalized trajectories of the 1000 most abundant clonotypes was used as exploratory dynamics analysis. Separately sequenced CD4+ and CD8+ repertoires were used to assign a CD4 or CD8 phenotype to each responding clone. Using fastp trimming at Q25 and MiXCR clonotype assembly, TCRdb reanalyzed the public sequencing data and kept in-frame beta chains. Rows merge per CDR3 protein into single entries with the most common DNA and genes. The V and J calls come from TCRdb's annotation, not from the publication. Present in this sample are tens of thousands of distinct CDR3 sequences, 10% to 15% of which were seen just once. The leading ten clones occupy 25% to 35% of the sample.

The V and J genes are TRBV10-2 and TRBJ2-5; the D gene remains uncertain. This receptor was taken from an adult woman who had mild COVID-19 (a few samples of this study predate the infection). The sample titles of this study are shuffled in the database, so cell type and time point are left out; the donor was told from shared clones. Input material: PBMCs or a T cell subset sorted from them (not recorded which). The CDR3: CASSEAVLQETQYF. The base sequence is TGCGCCAGCAGTGAGGCGGTCCTTCAAGAGACCCAGTACTTC.